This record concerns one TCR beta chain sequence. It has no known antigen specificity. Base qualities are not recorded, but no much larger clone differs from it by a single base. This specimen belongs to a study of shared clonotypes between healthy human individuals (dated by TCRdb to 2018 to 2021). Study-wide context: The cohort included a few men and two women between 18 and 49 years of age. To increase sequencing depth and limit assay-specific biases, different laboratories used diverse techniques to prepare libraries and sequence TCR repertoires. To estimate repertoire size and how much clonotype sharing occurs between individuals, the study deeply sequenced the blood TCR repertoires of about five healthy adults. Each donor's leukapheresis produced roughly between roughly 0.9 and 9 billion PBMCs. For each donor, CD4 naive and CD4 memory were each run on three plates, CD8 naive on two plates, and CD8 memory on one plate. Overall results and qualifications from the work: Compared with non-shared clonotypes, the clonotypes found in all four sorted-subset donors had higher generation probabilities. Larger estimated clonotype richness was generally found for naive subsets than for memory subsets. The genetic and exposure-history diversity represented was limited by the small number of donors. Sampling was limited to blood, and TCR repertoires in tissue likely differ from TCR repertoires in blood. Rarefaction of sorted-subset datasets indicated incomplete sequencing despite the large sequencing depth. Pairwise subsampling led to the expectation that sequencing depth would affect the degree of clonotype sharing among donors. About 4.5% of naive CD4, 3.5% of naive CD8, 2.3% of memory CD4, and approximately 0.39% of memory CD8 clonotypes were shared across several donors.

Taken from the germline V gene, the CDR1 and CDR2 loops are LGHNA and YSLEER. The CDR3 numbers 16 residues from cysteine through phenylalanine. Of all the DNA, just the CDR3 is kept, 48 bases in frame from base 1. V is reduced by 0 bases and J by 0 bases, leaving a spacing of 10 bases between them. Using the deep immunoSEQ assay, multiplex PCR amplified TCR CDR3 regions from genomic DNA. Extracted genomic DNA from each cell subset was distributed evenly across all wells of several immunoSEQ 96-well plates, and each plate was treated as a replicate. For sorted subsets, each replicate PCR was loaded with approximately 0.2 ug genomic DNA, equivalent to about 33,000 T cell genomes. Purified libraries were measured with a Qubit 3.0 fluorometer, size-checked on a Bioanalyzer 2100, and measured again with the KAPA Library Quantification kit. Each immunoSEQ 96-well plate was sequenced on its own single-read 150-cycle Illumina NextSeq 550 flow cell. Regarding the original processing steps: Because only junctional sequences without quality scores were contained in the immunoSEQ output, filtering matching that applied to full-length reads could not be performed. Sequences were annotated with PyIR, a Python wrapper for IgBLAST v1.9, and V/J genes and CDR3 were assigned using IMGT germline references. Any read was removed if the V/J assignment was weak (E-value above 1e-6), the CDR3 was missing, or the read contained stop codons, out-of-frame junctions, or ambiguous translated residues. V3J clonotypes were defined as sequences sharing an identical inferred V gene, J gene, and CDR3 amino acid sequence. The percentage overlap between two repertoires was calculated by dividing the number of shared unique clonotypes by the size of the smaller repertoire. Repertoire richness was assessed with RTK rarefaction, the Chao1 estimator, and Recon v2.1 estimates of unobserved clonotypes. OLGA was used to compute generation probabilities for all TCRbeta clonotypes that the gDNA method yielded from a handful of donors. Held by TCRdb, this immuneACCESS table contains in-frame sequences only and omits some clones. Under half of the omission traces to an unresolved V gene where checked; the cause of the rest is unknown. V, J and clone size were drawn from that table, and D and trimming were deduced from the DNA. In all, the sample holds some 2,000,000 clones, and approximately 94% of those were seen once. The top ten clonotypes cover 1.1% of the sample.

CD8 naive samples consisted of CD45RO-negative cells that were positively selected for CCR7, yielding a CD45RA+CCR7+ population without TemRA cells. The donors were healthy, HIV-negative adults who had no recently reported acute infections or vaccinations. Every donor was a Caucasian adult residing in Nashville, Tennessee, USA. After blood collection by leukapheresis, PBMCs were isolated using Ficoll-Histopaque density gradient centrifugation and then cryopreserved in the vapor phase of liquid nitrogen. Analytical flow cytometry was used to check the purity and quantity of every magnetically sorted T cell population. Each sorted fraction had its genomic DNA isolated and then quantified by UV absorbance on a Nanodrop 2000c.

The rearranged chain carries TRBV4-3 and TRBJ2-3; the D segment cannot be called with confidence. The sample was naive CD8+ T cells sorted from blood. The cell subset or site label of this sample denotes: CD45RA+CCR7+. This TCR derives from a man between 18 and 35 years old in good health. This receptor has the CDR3 CASSQDLVKSTDTQYF. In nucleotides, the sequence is TGCGCCAGCAGCCAAGATCTGGTGAAGAGCACAGATACGCAGTATTTT.